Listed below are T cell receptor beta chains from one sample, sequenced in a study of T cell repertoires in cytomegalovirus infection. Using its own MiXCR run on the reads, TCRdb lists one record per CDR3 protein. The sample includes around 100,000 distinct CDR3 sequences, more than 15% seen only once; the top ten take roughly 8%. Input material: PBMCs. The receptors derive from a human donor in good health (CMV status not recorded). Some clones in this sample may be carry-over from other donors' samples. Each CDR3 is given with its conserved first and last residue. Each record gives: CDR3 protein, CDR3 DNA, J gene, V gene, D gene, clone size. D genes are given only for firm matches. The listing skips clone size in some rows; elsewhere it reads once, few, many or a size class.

cdr3_aa: CASSLVAEQFF
cdr3_nt: TGTGCCAGCAGCTTAGTGGCCGAGCAGTTCTTC
j_call: TRBJ2-1
v_call: TRBV7-2
d_call: NA
clone_size: many

cdr3_aa: CASTEWGGRDSPLHF
cdr3_nt: TGTGCCAGCACCGAATGGGGGGGGCGGGATTCACCCCTCCACTTT
j_call: TRBJ1-6
v_call: TRBV2
d_call: NA
clone_size: NA

cdr3_aa: CASSQAGPKSSYNSPLHF
cdr3_nt: TGTGCCAGCAGCCAGGCGGGACCCAAAAGCTCCTATAATTCACCCCTCCACTTT
j_call: TRBJ1-6
v_call: TRBV7-9
d_call: NA
clone_size: NA

cdr3_aa: CASSPGDSSDTQYF
cdr3_nt: TGTGCCAGCAGCCCTGGGGACAGCTCAGATACGCAGTATTTT
j_call: TRBJ2-3
v_call: TRBV7-2
d_call: TRBD1
clone_size: many

cdr3_aa: CASSQIKQGPEAFF
cdr3_nt: TGCGCCAGCAGCCAGATCAAACAGGGACCTGAAGCTTTCTTT
j_call: TRBJ1-1
v_call: TRBV4-1
d_call: NA
clone_size: few

cdr3_aa: CASSPSGGHSYEQYF
cdr3_nt: TGTGCCAGCAGTCCTAGCGGGGGCCACTCCTACGAGCAGTACTTC
j_call: TRBJ2-7
v_call: TRBV9
d_call: TRBD2
clone_size: many

cdr3_aa: CASSETGSYEQYF
cdr3_nt: TGTGCCAGCAGCGAGACAGGGTCCTACGAGCAGTACTTC
j_call: TRBJ2-7
v_call: TRBV2
d_call: TRBD1
clone_size: NA

cdr3_aa: CSGYLAGGHEQYF
cdr3_nt: TGCAGCGGCTACCTAGCGGGGGGGCACGAGCAGTACTTC
j_call: TRBJ2-7
v_call: TRBV29-1
d_call: TRBD2
clone_size: few

cdr3_aa: CASSLGGSSNQPQHF
cdr3_nt: TGTGCCAGCAGTCTTGGGGGCAGTAGCAATCAGCCCCAGCATTTT
j_call: TRBJ1-5
v_call: TRBV12-3/TRBV12-4
d_call: NA
clone_size: NA

cdr3_aa: CASSLDRGYGYTF
cdr3_nt: TGTGCCAGCAGCCTCGACAGGGGCTATGGCTACACCTTC
j_call: TRBJ1-2
v_call: TRBV7-3
d_call: TRBD1
clone_size: many

cdr3_aa: CSASKTPQPNEQFF
cdr3_nt: TGCAGTGCTAGCAAGACCCCTCAGCCGAATGAGCAGTTCTTC
j_call: TRBJ2-1
v_call: TRBV20-1
d_call: NA
clone_size: NA

cdr3_aa: CSVRGTHADTQYF
cdr3_nt: TGCAGCGTTCGGGGTACCCACGCAGATACGCAGTATTTT
j_call: TRBJ2-3
v_call: TRBV29-1
d_call: NA
clone_size: NA

cdr3_aa: CASSPGPGFGKNIQYF
cdr3_nt: TGTGCCAGCAGCCCGGGACCCGGGTTTGGCAAAAACATTCAGTACTTC
j_call: TRBJ2-4
v_call: TRBV7-6
d_call: NA
clone_size: medium-sized

cdr3_aa: CASGPSGQDIEKLFF
cdr3_nt: TGCGCCAGCGGGCCCTCGGGACAGGACATCGAAAAACTGTTTTTT
j_call: TRBJ1-4
v_call: TRBV5-1
d_call: TRBD1
clone_size: NA

cdr3_aa: CASSSLGTGIITDTQYF
cdr3_nt: TGCGCCAGCAGCTCCCTAGGGACAGGGATAATCACAGATACGCAGTATTTT
j_call: TRBJ2-3
v_call: TRBV4-1
d_call: TRBD1
clone_size: few

cdr3_aa: CASSEGEKLFF
cdr3_nt: TGTGCCAGCAGCGAGGGGGAAAAACTGTTTTTT
j_call: TRBJ1-4
v_call: TRBV7-2
d_call: NA
clone_size: many

cdr3_aa: CASSVLTASDTEAFF
cdr3_nt: TGTGCCAGCAGCGTACTGACAGCATCGGACACTGAAGCTTTCTTT
j_call: TRBJ1-1
v_call: TRBV9
d_call: NA
clone_size: many

cdr3_aa: CARSDSSSYNEQFF
cdr3_nt: TGTGCCAGAAGCGACTCGAGCTCCTACAATGAGCAGTTCTTC
j_call: TRBJ2-1
v_call: TRBV5-3
d_call: NA
clone_size: many

cdr3_aa: CASSLDLRGGWAQYF
cdr3_nt: TGTGCCAGCAGCTTAGATTTGCGTGGGGGGTGGGCGCAGTATTTT
j_call: TRBJ2-3
v_call: TRBV7-2
d_call: NA
clone_size: many

cdr3_aa: CATTTGGNYEQYF
cdr3_nt: TGTGCCACCACGACAGGGGGCAACTACGAGCAGTACTTC
j_call: TRBJ2-7
v_call: TRBV5-4
d_call: TRBD1
clone_size: few

cdr3_aa: CASSRGLADSTDTQYF
cdr3_nt: TGTGCCAGCAGCCGGGGACTAGCGGATAGCACAGATACGCAGTATTTT
j_call: TRBJ2-3
v_call: TRBV4-2
d_call: TRBD2
clone_size: NA

cdr3_aa: CSVEGSAIWNTEAFF
cdr3_nt: TGCAGCGTTGAAGGGTCGGCGATTTGGAACACTGAAGCTTTCTTT
j_call: TRBJ1-1
v_call: TRBV29-1
d_call: NA
clone_size: many

cdr3_aa: CASSPTSIYEQYF
cdr3_nt: TGTGCCAGCAGCCCAACGAGTATCTACGAGCAGTACTTC
j_call: TRBJ2-7
v_call: TRBV12-3/TRBV12-4
d_call: NA
clone_size: NA

cdr3_aa: CASRDPVADEQYF
cdr3_nt: TGTGCCAGCAGGGACCCCGTGGCCGACGAGCAGTACTTC
j_call: TRBJ2-7
v_call: TRBV2
d_call: NA
clone_size: medium-sized

cdr3_aa: CASSFPGNTGELFF
cdr3_nt: TGTGCCAGCAGTTTCCCAGGGAACACCGGGGAGCTGTTTTTT
j_call: TRBJ2-2
v_call: TRBV12-3/TRBV12-4
d_call: NA
clone_size: many

cdr3_aa: CASSEALRGDTQYF
cdr3_nt: TGTGCCAGCAGTGAAGCGCTTCGGGGGGATACGCAGTATTTT
j_call: TRBJ2-3
v_call: TRBV2
d_call: NA
clone_size: NA

cdr3_aa: CSAEDRMAGANVLTF
cdr3_nt: TGCAGTGCCGAGGACCGCATGGCTGGGGCCAACGTCCTGACTTTC
j_call: TRBJ2-6
v_call: TRBV20-1
d_call: NA
clone_size: many

cdr3_aa: CASSYPTTPSDTDTQYF
cdr3_nt: TGTGCCAGCAGTTACCCGACAACTCCCTCGGACACAGATACGCAGTATTTT
j_call: TRBJ2-3
v_call: TRBV6-5
d_call: NA
clone_size: NA

cdr3_aa: CSARVWRGTGANVLTF
cdr3_nt: TGCAGTGCTAGAGTCTGGCGGGGCACTGGGGCCAACGTCCTGACTTTC
j_call: TRBJ2-6
v_call: TRBV20-1
d_call: NA
clone_size: NA

cdr3_aa: CSVGLGGGRNTEAFF
cdr3_nt: TGCAGCGTCGGACTTGGGGGAGGTAGGAACACTGAAGCTTTCTTT
j_call: TRBJ1-1
v_call: TRBV29-1
d_call: NA
clone_size: NA

cdr3_aa: CSARDVDSPLHF
cdr3_nt: TGCAGTGCTAGAGATGTGGACTCACCCCTCCACTTT
j_call: TRBJ1-6
v_call: TRBV20-1
d_call: NA
clone_size: NA

cdr3_aa: CASSLKGGSTEAFF
cdr3_nt: TGTGCCAGCAGCTTAAAGGGGGGGTCTACTGAAGCTTTCTTT
j_call: TRBJ1-1
v_call: TRBV7-2
d_call: NA
clone_size: many

cdr3_aa: CASSLGRNPTDTQYF
cdr3_nt: TGTGCCAGCAGCTTGGGACGGAACCCCACAGATACGCAGTATTTT
j_call: TRBJ2-3
v_call: TRBV5-4
d_call: NA
clone_size: NA

cdr3_aa: CASSPTGQGTYEQYF
cdr3_nt: TGTGCCAGCAGTCCCACGGGACAGGGGACCTACGAGCAGTACTTC
j_call: TRBJ2-7
v_call: TRBV6-2/TRBV6-3
d_call: TRBD1
clone_size: few

cdr3_aa: CSARDPRGGYNEQFF
cdr3_nt: TGCAGTGCTAGAGATCCTCGGGGGGGATACAATGAGCAGTTCTTC
j_call: TRBJ2-1
v_call: TRBV20-1
d_call: TRBD2
clone_size: NA

cdr3_aa: CASSLVMAGGPHNEQFF
cdr3_nt: TGTGCCAGCAGTCTCGTAATGGCGGGGGGGCCCCACAATGAGCAGTTCTTC
j_call: TRBJ2-1
v_call: TRBV12-3/TRBV12-4
d_call: TRBD2
clone_size: NA

cdr3_aa: CASSSAGLPRNTEAFF
cdr3_nt: TGTGCCAGCAGTTCAGCGGGTTTGCCCAGGAACACTGAAGCTTTCTTT
j_call: TRBJ1-1
v_call: TRBV27
d_call: NA
clone_size: NA

cdr3_aa: CASSPGLAGIYNEQFF
cdr3_nt: TGCGCCAGCAGCCCAGGACTAGCGGGGATCTACAATGAGCAGTTCTTC
j_call: TRBJ2-1
v_call: TRBV4-1
d_call: TRBD2
clone_size: NA

cdr3_aa: CASSFRGRTLNTEAFF
cdr3_nt: TGTGCCAGCAGTTTTCGAGGCAGAACCTTGAACACTGAAGCTTTCTTT
j_call: TRBJ1-1
v_call: TRBV28
d_call: NA
clone_size: NA

cdr3_aa: CASSLPGLAGGGEQFF
cdr3_nt: TGTGCCAGCAGCTTACCGGGACTAGCGGGGGGCGGTGAGCAGTTCTTC
j_call: TRBJ2-1
v_call: TRBV5-4
d_call: TRBD2
clone_size: NA

cdr3_aa: CSVSPRLSSYEQYF
cdr3_nt: TGCAGCGTGTCCCCCCGATTGAGCTCCTACGAGCAGTACTTC
j_call: TRBJ2-7
v_call: TRBV29-1
d_call: NA
clone_size: NA

cdr3_aa: CASSYGGYGEAFF
cdr3_nt: TGTGCCAGCAGCTACGGGGGATATGGTGAAGCTTTCTTT
j_call: TRBJ1-1
v_call: TRBV7-3
d_call: NA
clone_size: NA

cdr3_aa: CASSPRDRGSTEAFF
cdr3_nt: TGTGCCAGCAGCCCCCGGGACAGGGGTTCCACTGAAGCTTTCTTT
j_call: TRBJ1-1
v_call: TRBV11-1
d_call: TRBD1
clone_size: NA